This T cell receptor (beta chain) was documented in a study of T cell changes during pregnancy in multiple sclerosis (dated by TCRdb to 2018 to 2020). Regarding the research as a whole: In women with multiple sclerosis, the researchers looked at how the T cell repertoire shifted as pregnancy progressed.

In its sample, this clone was seen once. There is no known antigen for this receptor. The sample holds no much larger clone one base away, and base qualities are not on file. At the junction V is shortened by 5 bases and J by 5 bases; bases outside the gene matches: 10. The CDR3 holds 17 amino acids from the cysteine to the phenylalanine. Only CDR3 DNA is held: 51 bases, read in frame from base 1. In the germline V gene, CDR1 corresponds to SGHAT and CDR2 to FQNNGV. Libraries were constructed by the immunoSEQ multiplex PCR assay. TCRdb mirrors the immuneACCESS table, restricted to in-frame sequences. Some clones are absent from its copies; in checked studies, under half trace to an unresolved V gene, and the reason for the others is unknown. The sample table records about 120,000 clones; 80% to 95% of these occur just once. The ten largest clonotypes hold less than 7.5% of the sample.

In this chain, TRBV11-2 is recombined with TRBJ2-2, with 11 middle bases fitting TRBD2. The receptor's source is a female donor with multiple sclerosis, enrolled in a pregnancy study. The sample consisted of peripheral blood, taken before pregnancy. For the CDR3, the sequence is CASSPRLAGGGTGELFF. The sequenced DNA: TGTGCCAGCAGCCCCCGGCTAGCGGGAGGAGGGACCGGGGAGCTGTTTTTT.